This T cell receptor (beta chain) emerged from a study of liver allograft versus peripheral blood T cells. On the study more broadly: Repertoires from peripheral blood of liver transplant recipients were compared with those inside their transplanted livers. Regarding the study as a whole: According to reports, the T cell receptor repertoires inside liver allografts differed from those in peripheral blood.

This clonotype has more than one count but fewer than ten. Antigen unknown. MiXCR, applied by TCRdb to the reads, yields one record per CDR3 protein. The data contain about 1,400 distinct CDR3 sequences, 10% to 15% of them seen just once; the ten biggest clones take up 7.5% to 9.5%. The V segment lost 6 bases and the J segment 0 bases; nucleotides outside the gene matches: 8. The CDR3 length is 15 residues. Germline-derived CDR1 and CDR2 are SGHAT and FQNNGV. The sequence derives from a human patient who had a liver transplant. Among the T cells, some may be from the graft donor. The chain uses TRBV11-2 and TRBJ2-7; 7 nucleotides align to TRBD2. CDR3 sequence: CASRSIGGNSYEQYF. The DNA for the CDR3 is TGTGCCAGCAGGTCGATCGGGGGGAACTCCTACGAGCAGTACTTC.